This T cell receptor beta chain comes out of a study of Graves' ophthalmopathy and Graves' hyperthyroidism. Study-level information: Sampling took place at initial diagnosis, with peripheral blood obtained before any treatment. Whole-study results and caveats: Blood samples also showed most expanded thyroid clonotypes exceeding 0.001 frequency. For separating ophthalmopathy from stable hyperthyroidism, a 13-signature model gave about 90% sensitivity and about 82% specificity. The model flagged ophthalmopathy progression at roughly 70% sensitivity and 72% to 85% specificity.

The CDR3 covers 14 residues. Germline V lookup: CDR1 SGHRS, CDR2 YFSETQ. V dropped 4 bases and J dropped 4; count of bases not matched to a gene: 8. Amplification from RNA transcripts yielded the TCR beta CDR3 regions. First-round RT-PCR relied on HTBI primers, and a second-round multiplex PCR came next. TCRdb passed the multiplex PCR reads through MiXCR, listing each CDR3 protein once. The profile shows 210,000 or so distinct CDR3 sequences, under 30% of them singletons. This clonotype came up many times. What it binds is not known. This rearrangement joins TRBV5-1 to TRBJ2-7, with TRBD2 matching over 7 bases. This TCR came from a man aged 50 to 59 with Graves' ophthalmopathy. Sequencing was done on a sample of peripheral blood. The CDR3 nucleotides are TGCGCCAGCAGCGTGGAGCGGGGAAGTTACGAGCAGTACTTC. Translated, it gives CASSVERGSYEQYF.